This T cell receptor beta chain comes out of a study of shared clonotypes between healthy human individuals. About the research overall: Each donor had three CD4 naive, three CD4 memory, two CD8 naive and one CD8 memory plate.

Deep-level running was used for the assay. Profiled with immunoSEQ multiplex PCR; TCRdb holds only in-frame clones, not every one. This table holds under 1,900,000 clones, approximately 98.5% found once. In regard to this clone: The antigen is unknown.

This CDR3 region has 16 residues. Whole-study findings and limits: Memory subsets generally showed lower estimated richness than naive subsets.

This TCR was sampled from a man aged 30-40 years in good health. Specimen: naive CD4+ T cells sorted from blood. As for subset: CD45RA+ positively selected. This chain connects TRBV21-1 to TRBJ2-7. TRBV21-1 is marked as a pseudogene. The CDR3 region is CASSKEYKGRRYEQYF. CDR3 nucleotide sequence: TGTGCCAGCAGCAAAGAGTATAAGGGCCGGCGATACGAGCAGTACTTC.